The TCR beta chain described here comes from a study of shared clonotypes between healthy human individuals. This CDR3 is built from 15 residues. Trimming took 3 bases from V and 4 from J; bases not matched to a gene: 8. Germline lookup yields CDR1 SNHLY and CDR2 FYNNEI. The assay was immunoSEQ multiplex PCR, and TCRdb's table has in-frame clones only and misses some. The sample holds about 340,000 clones, about 73% seen once. There are many counts of this clone. The sequence came from a man under 40 in good health. The sequenced sample was memory CD4+ T cells sorted from blood. Sample subset: CD45RA-negative fraction. The chain uses TRBV2 and TRBJ2-7; 8 bases map to TRBD1. The CDR3 DNA follows: TGTGCCAGCAGTGACGTGGCCAGGGGGCAATACGAGCAGTACTTC. This encodes CASSDVARGQYEQYF. Full variable domain (outside the CDR3, taken from reference TRBV2 and TRBJ2-7): EPEVTQTPSHQVTQMGQEVILRCVPISNHLYFYWYRQILGQKVEFLVSFYNNEISEKSEIFDDQFSVERPDGSNFTLKIRSTKLEDSAMYFCASSDVARGQYEQYFGPGTRLTVT.